The rows below give T cell receptor beta chains drawn from one sample of a study of memory CD4+ T cells and cytomegalovirus serostatus. This table comes from immunoSEQ multiplex PCR, and its TCRdb copy is limited to in-frame clones, with some not included. The sample records some 48,000 clones, just under 80% being singletons. Sequencing input: memory CD4+ T cells from blood. The receptors come from an adult in good health and CMV-seronegative. CDR3s include the opening cysteine and the closing phenylalanine or tryptophan. The order of the fields is D gene, clone size, J gene, V gene, CDR3 DNA, CDR3 protein. The D gene is left open where the match is weak. Expanded clones get a size class; other rows say once, few or many, or leave the size out.

>NA|NA|TRBJ2-1|TRBV11-3
TGTGCCAGCAGCTTAGGGGCGGCCTACAATGAGCAGTTCTTC
CASSLGAAYNEQFF
>NA|NA|TRBJ2-2|TRBV5-4
TGTGCCAGCAGCTTGGCTGGCGGGGCGGCCGGGGAGCTGTTTTTT
CASSLAGGAAGELFF
>NA|NA|TRBJ1-4|TRBV18
TGTGCCAGCTCACCACCGGGAGGGGACCGGGGTGAAAAACTGTTTTTT
CASSPPGGDRGEKLFF
>TRBD1|few|TRBJ1-1|TRBV30
TGTGCCTGGAGTAAAGTACAGGGGGATTGGAACACTGAAGCTTTCTTT
CAWSKVQGDWNTEAFF
>NA|NA|TRBJ2-7|TRBV5-4
TGTGCCAGCAGCTTGGACAGATACTCCTACGAGCAGTACTTC
CASSLDRYSYEQYF
>NA|few|TRBJ1-5|TRBV6-1
TGTGCCAGCAGTGAATCAAAGAATCAGCCCCAGCATTTT
CASSESKNQPQHF
>NA|NA|TRBJ2-2|TRBV27
TGTGCCAGCAGGCCTTCTCAGGGGGGCTATACCGGGGAGCTGTTTTTT
CASRPSQGGYTGELFF
>NA|NA|TRBJ1-1|TRBV5-1
TGCGCCAGCAGCTTCTCTAGCGTCTCGGGTGAAGCCTTCTTT
CASSFSSVSGEAFF
>NA|once|TRBJ2-2|TRBV9
TGTGCCAGCAGCGTCACATTCACCGGGGAGCTGTTTTTT
CASSVTFTGELFF
>NA|NA|TRBJ2-3|TRBV5-1
TGCGCCAGCAGGTTGGACAGAGATACGCAGTATTTT
CASRLDRDTQYF
>TRBD1|NA|TRBJ1-6|TRBV4-1
TGCGCCAGCACCCAGGAAGGACAGGGGAATTCACCCCTCCACTTT
CASTQEGQGNSPLHF
>TRBD2|once|TRBJ2-5|TRBV5-1
TGCGCCAGCAGCCCCCGAATCCCGGGACTAGCGGGGGCCCTGTACCAAGAGACCCAGTACTTC
CASSPRIPGLAGALYQETQYF
>NA|NA|TRBJ2-7|TRBV5-1
TGCGCCAGCAGCTTGGTCGCGGCGCTGGGTCGGTACGAGCAGTACTTC
CASSLVAALGRYEQYF
>NA|few|TRBJ1-1|TRBV10-3
TGTGCCACCTCCGGAACAAGGAACACTGAAGCTTTCTTT
CATSGTRNTEAFF
>NA|NA|TRBJ1-1|TRBV20-1
TGCAGTGTCAAGGGGACGGGGGATGCTTTCTTT
CSVKGTGDAFF
>TRBD2|NA|TRBJ2-1|TRBV11-2
TGTGCCAGCAGCTTAGGAACTAGCGGGAAAGACAATGAGCAGTTCTTC
CASSLGTSGKDNEQFF
>NA|NA|TRBJ1-4|TRBV2
TGTGCCAGCGGGGCGGACCGAGGGGAAAAACTGTTTTTT
CASGADRGEKLFF
>NA|NA|TRBJ1-2|TRBV19
TGTGCCAGTAGTATTGCGGACACCCTCTATGGCTACACCTTC
CASSIADTLYGYTF
>NA|NA|TRBJ2-6|TRBV5-5
TGTGCCAGCAGCTTACCCCTGACCGGGGCCAACGTCCTGACTTTC
CASSLPLTGANVLTF
>NA|NA|TRBJ1-2|TRBV30
TGTGCCTGGAGTCCAAAAGGAACCCAGCTGGTGGGTGGCTACACCTTC
CAWSPKGTQLVGGYTF
>NA|once|TRBJ2-1|TRBV15
TGTGCCACCAGCAGAGGACCCGGGACGCTATACAATGAGCAGTTCTTC
CATSRGPGTLYNEQFF
>NA|few|TRBJ2-7|TRBV27
TGTGCCAGCAGTTTAACCCCGGGGACGGTAGACTACGAGCAGTACTTC
CASSLTPGTVDYEQYF
>TRBD2|NA|TRBJ2-5|TRBV2
TGTGCCAGCACCCGGGGTAGCGGGAGTCAAGAGACCCAGTACTTC
CASTRGSGSQETQYF
>NA|NA|TRBJ1-6|TRBV5-6
TGTGCCAGCAGCTTGGTGACCAGACCCAATAATTCACCCCTCCACTTT
CASSLVTRPNNSPLHF
>NA|NA|TRBJ2-2|TRBV27
TGTGCCAGCAGCTTCGGGGACCACGCGAACACCGGGGAGCTGTTTTTT
CASSFGDHANTGELFF
>TRBD2|NA|TRBJ2-2|TRBV4-1
TGCGCCAGCAGCACCGCTAGCGGGACGACCGGGGAGCTGTTTTTT
CASSTASGTTGELFF
>TRBD2|NA|TRBJ2-1|TRBV25-1
TGTGCCAGCAGTCCATCAGTTGGGGCTAGCGGGACCTACAATGAGCAGTTCTTC
CASSPSVGASGTYNEQFF
>NA|NA|TRBJ1-2|TRBV5-1
TGCGCCAGCAGCCCCGGGGACAACTATGGCTACACCTTC
CASSPGDNYGYTF
>NA|NA|TRBJ1-1|TRBV18
TGTGCCAGCTCACCAAGCCTCGGCAGGGCTGGCACTGAAGCTTTCTTT
CASSPSLGRAGTEAFF
>TRBD1|few|TRBJ2-5|TRBV2
TGTGCCAGCAGAGGGACAGGGAAGGGAGAGACCCAGTACTTC
CASRGTGKGETQYF
>TRBD1|NA|TRBJ2-7|TRBV7-6
TGTGCCAGCAGCTTGGGAACAGGGGGTGGATCCTACGAGCAGTACTTC
CASSLGTGGGSYEQYF
>NA|NA|TRBJ1-4|TRBV7-9
TGTGCCAGCAGCTACACAGGGCCGGTGGGGAATGAAAAACTGTTTTTT
CASSYTGPVGNEKLFF
>TRBD1|few|TRBJ2-3|TRBV4-1
TGCGCCAGCAGCCAAGGGACAGGGGTTGGTACGCAGTATTTT
CASSQGTGVGTQYF
>NA|NA|TRBJ1-5|TRBV19
TGTGCCAGTAGGGCGCCTGGGGGGCAGCCCCAGCATTTT
CASRAPGGQPQHF
>TRBD2|few|TRBJ2-2|TRBV28
TGTGCCAGCAGCCCAGGCGGGAGAGACACCGGGGAGCTGTTTTTT
CASSPGGRDTGELFF
>NA|few|TRBJ2-5|TRBV10-3
TGTGCCATCGGGACCTCTGGGGTAGAGACCCAGTACTTC
CAIGTSGVETQYF
>NA|NA|TRBJ1-1|TRBV2
TGTGCCAGCAGAGCGGACCTCCAGGGGACTGAAGCTTTCTTT
CASRADLQGTEAFF
>TRBD2|NA|TRBJ2-5|TRBV7-6
TGTGCCAGCAGCGAGAGGGAGGGGTCGGAGACCCAGTACTTC
CASSEREGSETQYF
>TRBD2|NA|TRBJ2-5|TRBV5-1
TGCGCCAGCAGCTTGGAAAGCGGGGGGGCCGGGGAGACCCAGTACTTC
CASSLESGGAGETQYF
>TRBD1|NA|TRBJ2-5|TRBV30
TGTGCCTGGAGTGTACCTGGGGAGCAGGGGGCAGCAGAGACCCAGTACTTC
CAWSVPGEQGAAETQYF
>NA|NA|TRBJ2-7|TRBV28
TGTGCCAGCAGGGAGGAAACCAGGGGGCAGTACTTC
CASREETRGQYF
>TRBD2|once|TRBJ2-1|TRBV5-4
TGTGCCAGCAGCACGACTAGCGGGAACTACAATGAGCAGTTCTTC
CASSTTSGNYNEQFF
>NA|few|TRBJ1-2|TRBV7-2
TGTGCCAGCAGCCCCGTGTCTGACTATGGCTACACCTTC
CASSPVSDYGYTF
>TRBD1|NA|TRBJ1-1|TRBV28
TGTGCCAGCAGCTTCTCAAAGGGGGCGGGGACTGAAGCTTTCTTT
CASSFSKGAGTEAFF
>TRBD1|once|TRBJ1-5|TRBV18
TGTGCCAGCTCACCCGAACAGGGGGCAAATCAGCCCCAGCATTTT
CASSPEQGANQPQHF
>TRBD1|NA|TRBJ1-1|TRBV5-4
TGTGCCAGCAGCGTTCCGGGACAGGGTAACACTGAAGCTTTCTTT
CASSVPGQGNTEAFF
>TRBD2|NA|TRBJ2-1|TRBV5-6
TGTGCCAGCAGCCCCGCTCTTAGCGGGGGGCACAATGAGCAGTTCTTC
CASSPALSGGHNEQFF
>NA|NA|TRBJ2-3|TRBV6-4
TGTGCCAGCAGTGACTCGATCGCGTTCCCTACCACAGATACGCAGTATTTT
CASSDSIAFPTTDTQYF
>TRBD1|NA|TRBJ1-2|TRBV2
TGTGCCAGCAGTGAACAGGGGGTCTATGGCTACACCTTC
CASSEQGVYGYTF
>NA|NA|TRBJ1-5|TRBV27
TGTGCCAGCAGTTTATGGCCAGGTAGCAATCAGCCCCAGCATTTT
CASSLWPGSNQPQHF